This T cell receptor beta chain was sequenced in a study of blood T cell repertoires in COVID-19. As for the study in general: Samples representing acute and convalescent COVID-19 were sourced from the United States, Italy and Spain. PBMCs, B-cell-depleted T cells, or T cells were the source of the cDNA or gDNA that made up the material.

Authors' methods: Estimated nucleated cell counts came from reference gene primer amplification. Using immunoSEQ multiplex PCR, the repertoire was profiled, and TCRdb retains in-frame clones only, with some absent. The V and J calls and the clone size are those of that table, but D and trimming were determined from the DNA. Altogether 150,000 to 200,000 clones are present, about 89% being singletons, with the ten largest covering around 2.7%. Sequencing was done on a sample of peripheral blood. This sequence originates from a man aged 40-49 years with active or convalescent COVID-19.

The CDR3 coding sequence is TGCAGCATAAAGGCAGGGGTCTACAATGAGCAGTTCTTC. Translation gives CSIKAGVYNEQFF. The chain combines TRBV29-1 with TRBJ2-1; perhaps TRBD1 as D (6 bases). The V and J ends lost 8 bases and 3 bases respectively, with 14 bases between them. Germline V gene lookup returns CDR1 SQVTM and CDR2 ANQGSEA. The CDR3 is made up of 13 amino acids.